Described below is a single T cell receptor (beta chain) sequence and its context. Its antigen is currently unknown. Germline V gene data show CDR1 as SNHLY and CDR2 as FYNNEI. V lost 6 bases and J lost 9; bases outside the gene matches: 7. The CDR3 runs 13 residues. The data derive from a study of graft-versus-host responses after intestinal transplantation. Measured with immunoSEQ multiplex PCR; TCRdb has only the in-frame clones, and not every one. In the table there are around 90,000 clones, approximately 94% of which are singletons. The rearrangement joins TRBV2 to TRBJ2-7; TRBD2 aligns across 11 bases. The specimen was unstimulated CD4+ T cells sorted from spleen or lymph node cells, collected before transplant. This clonotype was sampled from a human donor who was the organ donor for an intestinal transplant. CDR3 region: CASREYGLAGQYF. DNA of the CDR3: TGTGCCAGCAGAGAGTACGGACTAGCGGGGCAGTACTTC.